This TCR beta chain was documented in a study of blood T cells in healthy people across ages. Study-level findings and limits: Long-lived and aged donors differed, with more naive CD4+ cells and higher diversity in the long-lived.

Points on this clonotype: Its antigen is currently unknown.

Total RNA was isolated from each sample in quantities of at least 5 micrograms. Combining a sample-barcoded 5' primer with a J-beta primer mix, a second PCR ran for about 6 to 12 cycles. TCRdb called the 5' RACE reads again in MiXCR, with one record for every CDR3 protein. This table holds approximately 940,000 distinct CDR3 sequences, around 49% found once. The CDR3 contains 16 residues. CDR1 DFQATT and CDR2 SNEGSKA come from the germline V gene (reference sequence). The ends were cut back, 5 bases at V and 5 bases at J, with 22 bases in the middle. This TCR came from a man between 25 and 39 years old in good health. The chain has TRBV20-1 and TRBJ1-5; D may be TRBD1 (5 bases). Sequencing was carried out using blood. CDR3 bases: TGCAGTGCTTTCCGGGACGGATATTTAGCGGATCAGCCCCAGCATTTT. Translation: CSAFRDGYLADQPQHF.